This T cell receptor (beta chain) was identified in a study of T cell responses to AZD1222 COVID-19 vaccine. Libraries were prepared by immunoSEQ multiplex PCR; TCRdb keeps only in-frame clonotypes and omits some of them. The sample holds fewer than 200,000 clones, 80% to 95% seen once. This clone was observed once. Trimming left V 6 bases short and J 2 bases short, with 14 bases between. In germline, CDR1 is KGHSH, CDR2 LQKENI. The CDR3 sequence is 15 residues long. This specimen consisted of peripheral blood, obtained on day 0 of AZD1222 vaccination. This chain joins TRBV18 and TRBJ2-1; D could derive from TRBD1 or TRBD2 (5 bases each). This sequence was found in an adult in good health. Written as DNA, the CDR3 is TGTGCCAGCTCCCCCCCAGGGACCACCTACAATGAGCAGTTCTTC. Its protein is CASSPPGTTYNEQFF.